The source of this T cell receptor beta chain is a study of graft-versus-host responses after intestinal transplantation. Sequencing used immunoSEQ multiplex PCR; TCRdb keeps in-frame clones, though not all of them. The repertoire holds some 22,000 clones, with approximately 91% as singletons. V lost 5 bases and J 4 bases, leaving 8 bases between the germline ends. CDR3 size: 13 residues. Germline V gives CDR1 MDHEN, CDR2 SYDVKM. The sequence derives from a human patient who received an intestinal transplant, so some T cells may come from the graft donor. Source: PBMCs, taken 39 days after intestinal transplant. V gene TRBV28 combines with J gene TRBJ1-4, with D uncertain. CDR3: CASSPGSNEKLFF. The DNA for the CDR3 is TGTGCCAGCAGTCCCGGGAGTAATGAAAAACTGTTTTTT.